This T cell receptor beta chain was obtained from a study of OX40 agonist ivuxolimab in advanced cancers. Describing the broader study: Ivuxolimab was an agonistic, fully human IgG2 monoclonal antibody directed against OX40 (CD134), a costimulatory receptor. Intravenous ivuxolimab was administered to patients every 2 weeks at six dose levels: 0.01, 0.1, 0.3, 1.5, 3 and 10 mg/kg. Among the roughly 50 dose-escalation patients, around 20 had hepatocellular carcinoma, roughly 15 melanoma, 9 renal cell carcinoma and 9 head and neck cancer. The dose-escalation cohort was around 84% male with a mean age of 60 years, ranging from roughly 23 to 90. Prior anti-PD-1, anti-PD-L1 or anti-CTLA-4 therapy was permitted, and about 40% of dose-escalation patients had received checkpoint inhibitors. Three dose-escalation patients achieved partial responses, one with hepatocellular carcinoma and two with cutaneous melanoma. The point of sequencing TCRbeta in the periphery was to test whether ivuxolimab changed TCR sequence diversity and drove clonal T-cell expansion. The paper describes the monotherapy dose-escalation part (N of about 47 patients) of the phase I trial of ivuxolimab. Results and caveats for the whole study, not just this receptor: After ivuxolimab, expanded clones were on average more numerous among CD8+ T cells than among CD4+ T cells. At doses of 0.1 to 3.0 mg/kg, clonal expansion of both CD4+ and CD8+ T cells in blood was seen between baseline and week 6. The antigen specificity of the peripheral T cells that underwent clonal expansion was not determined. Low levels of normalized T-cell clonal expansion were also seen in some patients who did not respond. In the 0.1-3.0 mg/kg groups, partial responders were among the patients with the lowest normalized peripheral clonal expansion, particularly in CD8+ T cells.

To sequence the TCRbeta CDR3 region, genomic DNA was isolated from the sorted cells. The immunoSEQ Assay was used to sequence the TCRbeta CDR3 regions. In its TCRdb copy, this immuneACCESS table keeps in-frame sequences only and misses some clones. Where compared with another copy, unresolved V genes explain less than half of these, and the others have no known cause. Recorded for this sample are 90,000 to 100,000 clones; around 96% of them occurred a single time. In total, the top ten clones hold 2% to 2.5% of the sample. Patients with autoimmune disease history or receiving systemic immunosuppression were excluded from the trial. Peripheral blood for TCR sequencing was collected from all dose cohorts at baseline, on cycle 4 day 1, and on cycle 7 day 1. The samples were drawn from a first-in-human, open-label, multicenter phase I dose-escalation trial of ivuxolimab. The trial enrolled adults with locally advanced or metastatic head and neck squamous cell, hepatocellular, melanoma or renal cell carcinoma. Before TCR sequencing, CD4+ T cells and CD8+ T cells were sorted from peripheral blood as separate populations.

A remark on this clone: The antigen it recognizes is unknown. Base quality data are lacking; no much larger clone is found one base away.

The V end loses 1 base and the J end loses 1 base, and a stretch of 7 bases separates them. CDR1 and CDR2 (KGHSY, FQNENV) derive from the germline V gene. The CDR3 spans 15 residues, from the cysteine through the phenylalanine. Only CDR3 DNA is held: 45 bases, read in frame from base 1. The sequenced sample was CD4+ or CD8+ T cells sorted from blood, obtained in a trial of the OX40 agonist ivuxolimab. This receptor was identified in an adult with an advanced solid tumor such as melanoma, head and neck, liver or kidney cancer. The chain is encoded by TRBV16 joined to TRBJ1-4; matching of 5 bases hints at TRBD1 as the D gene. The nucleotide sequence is TGTGCCAGCAGCCAATACGGGGGAACTAATGAAAAACTGTTTTTT. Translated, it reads CASSQYGGTNEKLFF.